This entry features one TCR beta chain sequence. Its target is unknown. This record belongs to a study of CD8 T cells in Susac syndrome. cDNA came from about 0.5 to 1 ug RNA primed by random hexamers. Amplification of TCR beta CDR3 was carried out by immunoSEQ multiplex PCR, which covered 54 Vbeta and 13 Jbeta segments. TCRdb recomputed calls from the immunoSEQ multiplex PCR reads with MiXCR, one row per CDR3 protein. The table includes about 200,000 distinct CDR3 sequences, about 91% detected once. FACS enriched CD8+ TEMRA cells, while bulk CD8+ and CD4+ were negatively isolated. CDR1 is SNHLY and CDR2 is FYNNEI in the germline V gene. The junction had 5 bases not matched to a gene; V was cut back by 5 bases and J by 9 bases. The CDR3 runs 13 residues. Findings and limits, study-wide: By the study's own acknowledgment, its TCR sequencing and HLA analysis included relatively few individuals. Expansion of clones was not seen in the CD4+ T cell repertoires of Susac syndrome.

Sequencing input: CD4+ T cells from PBMCs. The J gene is TRBJ2-7, the V gene TRBV2; 12 bases are a match to TRBD1. The sequence came from a human donor with Susac syndrome. Here the CDR3 reads CASSPGQGAWQYF. DNA for the CDR3: TGTGCCAGCAGTCCGGGACAGGGGGCATGGCAGTACTTC. Full variable domain (rest looked up from reference TRBV2 and TRBJ2-7): EPEVTQTPSHQVTQMGQEVILRCVPISNHLYFYWYRQILGQKVEFLVSFYNNEISEKSEIFDDQFSVERPDGSNFTLKIRSTKLEDSAMYFCASSPGQGAWQYFGPGTRLTVT.